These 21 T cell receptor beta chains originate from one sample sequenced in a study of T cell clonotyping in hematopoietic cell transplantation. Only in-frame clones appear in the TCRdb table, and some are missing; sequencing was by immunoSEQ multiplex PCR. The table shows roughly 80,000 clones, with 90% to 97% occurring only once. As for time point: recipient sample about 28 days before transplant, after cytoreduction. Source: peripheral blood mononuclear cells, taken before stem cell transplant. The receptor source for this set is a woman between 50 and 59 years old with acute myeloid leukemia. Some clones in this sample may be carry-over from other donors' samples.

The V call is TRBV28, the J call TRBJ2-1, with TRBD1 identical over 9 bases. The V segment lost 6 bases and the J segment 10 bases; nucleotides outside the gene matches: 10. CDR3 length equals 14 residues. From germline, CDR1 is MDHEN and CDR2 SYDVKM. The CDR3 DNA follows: TGTGCCAGCAGAATACTACAGGGGGCGAGCGAGCAGTTCTTC. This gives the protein CASRILQGASEQFF.

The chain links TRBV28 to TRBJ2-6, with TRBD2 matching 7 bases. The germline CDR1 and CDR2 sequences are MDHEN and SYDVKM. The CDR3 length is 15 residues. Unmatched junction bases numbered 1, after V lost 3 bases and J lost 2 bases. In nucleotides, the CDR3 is TGTGCCAGCAGTTTGGGAGGGACTGGGGCCAACGTCCTGACTTTC. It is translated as CASSLGGTGANVLTF.

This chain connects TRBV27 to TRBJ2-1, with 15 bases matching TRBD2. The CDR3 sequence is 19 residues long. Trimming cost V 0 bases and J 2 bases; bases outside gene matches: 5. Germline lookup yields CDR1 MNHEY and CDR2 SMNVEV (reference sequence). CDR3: CASSLSPRTSGRAYNEQFF. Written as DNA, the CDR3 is TGTGCCAGCAGTTTATCCCCCCGGACTAGCGGGAGGGCCTACAATGAGCAGTTCTTC.

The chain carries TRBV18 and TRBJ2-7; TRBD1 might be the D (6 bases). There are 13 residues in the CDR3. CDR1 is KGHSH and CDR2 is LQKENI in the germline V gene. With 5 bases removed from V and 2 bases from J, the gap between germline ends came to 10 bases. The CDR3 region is CASSNGQTYEQYF. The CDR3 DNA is TGTGCCAGCTCAAACGGACAGACCTACGAGCAGTACTTC.

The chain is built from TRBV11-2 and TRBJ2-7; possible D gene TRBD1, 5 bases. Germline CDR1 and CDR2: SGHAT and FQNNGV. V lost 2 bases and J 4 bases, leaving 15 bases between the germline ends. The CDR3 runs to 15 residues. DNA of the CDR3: TGTGCCAGCAGCTTAAGTGCCCAGGGCGTATACGAGCAGTACTTC. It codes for CASSLSAQGVYEQYF.

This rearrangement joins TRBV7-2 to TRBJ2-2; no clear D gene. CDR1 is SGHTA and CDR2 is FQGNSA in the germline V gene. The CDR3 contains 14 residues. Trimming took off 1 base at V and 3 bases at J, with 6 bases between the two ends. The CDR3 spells CASSLERDTGELFF. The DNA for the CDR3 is TGTGCCAGCAGCTTAGAACGGGACACCGGGGAGCTGTTTTTT.

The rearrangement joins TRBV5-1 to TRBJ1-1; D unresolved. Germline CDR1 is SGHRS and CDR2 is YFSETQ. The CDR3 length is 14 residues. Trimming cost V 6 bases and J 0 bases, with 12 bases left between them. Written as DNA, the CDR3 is TGCGCCAGCAACCTTAACCTCATGAACACTGAAGCTTTCTTT. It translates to CASNLNLMNTEAFF.

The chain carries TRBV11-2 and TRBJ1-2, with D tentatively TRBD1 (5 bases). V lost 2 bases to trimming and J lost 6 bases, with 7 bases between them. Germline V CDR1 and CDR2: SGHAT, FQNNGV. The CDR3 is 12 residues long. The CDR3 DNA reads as TGTGCCAGCAGCTTACAGGGAAATGGCTACACCTTC. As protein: CASSLQGNGYTF.

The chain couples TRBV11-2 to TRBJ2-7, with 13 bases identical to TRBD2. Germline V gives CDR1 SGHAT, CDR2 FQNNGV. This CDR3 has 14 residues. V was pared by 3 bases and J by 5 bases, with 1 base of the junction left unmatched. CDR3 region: CASSFGLAGDEQYF. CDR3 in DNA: TGTGCCAGCAGCTTCGGACTAGCGGGAGACGAGCAGTACTTC.

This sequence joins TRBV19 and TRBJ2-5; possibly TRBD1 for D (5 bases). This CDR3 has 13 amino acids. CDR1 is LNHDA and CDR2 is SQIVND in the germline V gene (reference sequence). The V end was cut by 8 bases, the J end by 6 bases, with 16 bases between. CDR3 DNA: TGTGCCAGTCAAAACCCCCCAGGGAAGACCCAGTACTTC. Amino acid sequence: CASQNPPGKTQYF.

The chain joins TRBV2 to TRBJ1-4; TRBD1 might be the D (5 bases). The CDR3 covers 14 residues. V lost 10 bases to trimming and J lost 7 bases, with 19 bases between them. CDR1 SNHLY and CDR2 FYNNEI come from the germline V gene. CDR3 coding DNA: TGTGCCATAAAACCGAGCAGGGCGAGTGAAAAACTGTTTTTT. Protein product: CAIKPSRASEKLFF.

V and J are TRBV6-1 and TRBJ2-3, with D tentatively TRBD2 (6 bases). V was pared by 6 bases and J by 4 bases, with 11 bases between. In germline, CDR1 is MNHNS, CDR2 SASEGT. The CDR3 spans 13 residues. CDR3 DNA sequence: TGTGCCAGCAGACAAGGAGGGCCAGATACGCAGTATTTT. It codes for CASRQGGPDTQYF.

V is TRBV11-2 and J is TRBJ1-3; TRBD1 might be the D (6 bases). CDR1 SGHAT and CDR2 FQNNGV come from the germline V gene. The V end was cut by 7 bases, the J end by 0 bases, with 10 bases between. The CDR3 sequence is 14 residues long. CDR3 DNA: TGTGCCAGCACCGGACAGCTCTCTGGAAACACCATATATTTT. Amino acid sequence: CASTGQLSGNTIYF.

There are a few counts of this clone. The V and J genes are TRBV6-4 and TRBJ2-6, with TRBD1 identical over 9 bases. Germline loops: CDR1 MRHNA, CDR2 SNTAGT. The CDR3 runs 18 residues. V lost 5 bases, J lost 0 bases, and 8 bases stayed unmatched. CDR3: CASSLRDRAPSGANVLTF. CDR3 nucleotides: TGTGCCAGCAGTTTACGGGACAGGGCCCCCTCTGGGGCCAACGTCCTGACTTTC.

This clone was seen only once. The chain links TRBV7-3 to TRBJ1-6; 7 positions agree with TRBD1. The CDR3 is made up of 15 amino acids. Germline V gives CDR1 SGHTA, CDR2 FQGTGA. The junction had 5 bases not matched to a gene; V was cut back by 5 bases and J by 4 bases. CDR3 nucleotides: TGTGCCAGCAGCCCAGGGGGACTTTATAATTCACCCCTCCACTTT. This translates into CASSPGGLYNSPLHF.

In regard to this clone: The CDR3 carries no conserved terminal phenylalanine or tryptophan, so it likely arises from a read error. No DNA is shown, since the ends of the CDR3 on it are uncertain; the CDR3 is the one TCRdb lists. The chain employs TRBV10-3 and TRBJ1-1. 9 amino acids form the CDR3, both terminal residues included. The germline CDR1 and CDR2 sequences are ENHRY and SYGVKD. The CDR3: CAISEGGSG.

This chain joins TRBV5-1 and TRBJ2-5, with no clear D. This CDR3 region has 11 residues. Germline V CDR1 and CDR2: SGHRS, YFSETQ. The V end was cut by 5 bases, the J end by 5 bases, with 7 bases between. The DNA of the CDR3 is TGCGCCAGCAGTAACGGGGAGACCCAGTACTTC. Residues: CASSNGETQYF.

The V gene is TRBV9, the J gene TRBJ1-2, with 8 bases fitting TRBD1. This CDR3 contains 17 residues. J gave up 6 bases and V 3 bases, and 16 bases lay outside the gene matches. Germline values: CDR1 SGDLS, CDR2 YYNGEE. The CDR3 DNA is TGTGCCAGCAGCGGAGCCAATTCTCAGGGGGCGTATGATGGCTACACCTTC. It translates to CASSGANSQGAYDGYTF.

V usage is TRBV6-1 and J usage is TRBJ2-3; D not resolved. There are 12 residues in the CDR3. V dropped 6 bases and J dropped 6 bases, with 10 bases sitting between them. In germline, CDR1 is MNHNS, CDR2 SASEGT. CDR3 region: CASSLTSDTQYF. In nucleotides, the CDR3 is TGTGCCAGCAGCTTGACCTCGGATACGCAGTATTTT.

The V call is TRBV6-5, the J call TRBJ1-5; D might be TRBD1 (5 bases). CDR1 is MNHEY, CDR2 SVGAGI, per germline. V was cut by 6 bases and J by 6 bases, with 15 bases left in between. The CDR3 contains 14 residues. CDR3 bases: TGTGCCAGCAGCCCGGGACCTACGGGTCAGCCCCAGCATTTT. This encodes CASSPGPTGQPQHF.

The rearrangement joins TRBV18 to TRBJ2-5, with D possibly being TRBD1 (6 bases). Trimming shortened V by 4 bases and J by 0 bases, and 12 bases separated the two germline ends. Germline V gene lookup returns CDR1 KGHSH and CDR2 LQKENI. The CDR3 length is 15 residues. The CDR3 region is CASSRSGHNQETQYF. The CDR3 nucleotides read TGTGCCAGCTCACGGTCGGGACACAACCAAGAGACCCAGTACTTC. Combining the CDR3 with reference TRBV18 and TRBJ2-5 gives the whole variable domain NAGVMQNPRHLVRRRGQEARLRCSPMKGHSHVYWYRQLPEEGLKFMVYLQKENIIDESGMPKERFSAEFPKEGPSILRIQQVVRGDSAAYFCASSRSGHNQETQYFGPGTRLLVL.